The 19 T cell receptor beta chains reported below all come from one sample, sequenced in a study of graft-versus-host responses after intestinal transplantation. Using immunoSEQ multiplex PCR, the repertoire was profiled, and TCRdb retains in-frame clones only, with some absent. The top ten clones hold 7.1% of a sample with 35,000 to 45,000 clones, roughly nine tenths of them seen once. The sequences come from PBMCs, collected less than 280 days after transplant. All receptors derive from a human patient who received an intestinal transplant, so some T cells may come from the graft donor.

The chain carries TRBV5-1 and TRBJ2-7; tentatively, D is TRBD1 (5 bases). V dropped 5 bases and J dropped 5 bases, with 14 bases sitting between them. Germline CDR1 and CDR2: SGHRS and YFSETQ. This CDR3 has 13 amino acids. The CDR3 DNA reads TGCGCCAGCAGGTCCAGGGTTTTGGACGAGCAGTACTTC. Its translation: CASRSRVLDEQYF.

This clone appeared once. The V call is TRBV11-2, the J call TRBJ2-1; 7 positions agree with TRBD1. The CDR3 spans 15 residues. CDR1 is SGHAT, CDR2 FQNNGV, per germline. V gave up 5 bases and J gave up 1 base; unmatched junction bases: 5. CDR3 sequence reads: CASSNDRDSYNEQFF. In DNA, the CDR3 is TGTGCCAGCAGCAACGACAGGGATTCCTACAATGAGCAGTTCTTC.

The V call is TRBV4-1, the J call TRBJ2-7; 8 positions match TRBD2. The junction had 4 bases not matched to a gene; V was cut back by 0 bases and J by 3 bases. CDR1 MGHRA and CDR2 YSYEKL come from the germline V gene. The CDR3 contains 15 residues. The CDR3 region is CASSQDKSGGYEQYF. The CDR3 DNA follows: TGCGCCAGCAGCCAAGATAAAAGCGGGGGCTACGAGCAGTACTTC.

CDR3 sequence (DNA): TGTGCCAGCAGCTCCATGGACAGATGGGCCACTGAAGCTTTCTTT. Translation: CASSSMDRWATEAFF. This chain uses TRBV5-6 with TRBJ1-1; D is possibly TRBD1 (6 bases). Germline loops: CDR1 SGHDT, CDR2 YYEEEE. CDR3 length: 15 amino acids. Trimming pared 3 bases from V and 4 bases from J, leaving 16 bases between.

This clone was counted a few times. The gene calls are TRBV7-9 and TRBJ2-5, with a weak D call TRBD1 (6 bases). The CDR3 spans 16 residues. Germline V gives CDR1 SEHNR, CDR2 FQNEAQ (reference sequence). Between the trimmed V and J ends, which lost 3 bases and 3 bases, there was a span of 17 bases. CDR3: CASSFPLQGFEETQYF. DNA of the CDR3: TGTGCCAGCAGCTTTCCCCTACAGGGTTTCGAAGAGACCCAGTACTTC.

V and J are TRBV7-9 and TRBJ1-1; a weak D match, TRBD1 (5 bases). The V gene's germline CDR1 is SEHNR and CDR2 FQNEAQ (reference sequence). CDR3 size: 14 residues. Trimming took off 0 bases at V and 7 bases at J, with 12 bases between the two ends. In DNA form, the CDR3 reads TGTGCCAGCAGCTTAGCCCCACTTGGGGGTGAAGCTTTCTTT. Protein product: CASSLAPLGGEAFF.

J is TRBJ1-4 and V is TRBV19; D is unclear. CDR3 length equals 15 residues. V lost 4 bases and J lost 5, with 14 bases in between. In germline, CDR1 is LNHDA, CDR2 SQIVND (reference sequence). The CDR3, as DNA: TGTGCCAGTAGTACCCTGGGCGTAGTCAATGAAAAACTGTTTTTT. Encoded protein: CASSTLGVVNEKLFF.

The chain has TRBV15 and TRBJ2-2; 7 nucleotides line up with TRBD1. Trimming at V came to 5 bases and at J to 5 bases, leaving 11 bases not matched to a gene. Germline V gene lookup returns CDR1 LNHNV and CDR2 YYDKDF (reference sequence). This CDR3 has 16 residues. CDR3 sequence: CATSPPGTAKTGELFF. The CDR3 nucleotides are TGTGCCACCAGCCCCCCAGGGACAGCCAAGACCGGGGAGCTGTTTTTT.

The chain joins TRBV19 to TRBJ2-7; tentatively, D is TRBD2 (6 bases). The CDR3 totals 14 residues. V lost 5 bases and J 2 bases, leaving 13 bases between the germline ends. Per germline, CDR1 LNHDA and CDR2 SQIVND (reference sequence). The CDR3 protein is CASSFSGGAYEQYF. CDR3 nucleotide sequence: TGTGCCAGTAGTTTCTCCGGGGGAGCCTACGAGCAGTACTTC.

The rearrangement uses TRBV12-5 and TRBJ1-4, with a weak D call TRBD1 (6 bases). Trimming pared 5 bases from V and 7 bases from J, leaving 14 bases between. CDR1 LGHNT and CDR2 FRNRAP come from the germline V gene. This CDR3 has 14 amino acids. The CDR3 DNA reads TGTGCTAGTGGTAGTGGACAGCTGAGTGAAAAACTGTTTTTT. Residues: CASGSGQLSEKLFF.

This clone showed up just a few times. For the CDR3, the DNA is TGTGCCAGCAGCCAAGTCGGGGGCGCGGGGGGGGTGTACAATGAGCAGTTCTTC. Translated: CASSQVGGAGGVYNEQFF. The rearrangement uses TRBV4-2 and TRBJ2-1, with TRBD2 identical over 9 bases. The J segment lost 4 bases and the V segment lost 1 base, leaving 11 bases of the junction unmatched. This CDR3 spans 18 amino acids. Looked up from germline, CDR1 is LGHNA and CDR2 is YNFKEQ.

This CDR3 reads CASSQDPGAGGETQYF. The CDR3 DNA reads TGTGCCAGCAGCCAAGACCCCGGGGCGGGGGGAGAGACCCAGTACTTC. This chain joins TRBV4-2 and TRBJ2-5, with 8 bases that match TRBD2. CDR3 length equals 16 residues. Per germline, CDR1 LGHNA and CDR2 YNFKEQ. Trimming removed 0 bases from V and 4 bases from J; junction bases left unmatched: 7.

The V gene is TRBV7-9, the J gene TRBJ2-5; no definite D call. Germline values: CDR1 SEHNR, CDR2 FQNEAQ (reference sequence). V was clipped by 4 bases and J by 5 bases, with 14 bases between them. The CDR3 has 14 residues. The DNA for the CDR3 is TGTGCCAGCAGCTCAAACGGGCTCCATGAGACCCAGTACTTC. Protein sequence: CASSSNGLHETQYF. The variable domain in full, with the rest retrieved from reference TRBV7-9 and TRBJ2-5, is DTGVSQNPRHKITKRGQNVTFRCDPISEHNRLYWYRQTLGQGPEFLTYFQNEAQLEKSRLLSDRFSAERPKGSFSTLEIQRTEQGDSAMYLCASSSNGLHETQYFGPGTRLLVL.

The V call is TRBV9, the J call TRBJ2-2, with D maybe TRBD1 (5 bases). Germline loops: CDR1 SGDLS, CDR2 YYNGEE. Trimming shortened V by 0 bases and J by 1 base, and 10 bases separated the two germline ends. This CDR3 region has 16 residues. CDR3 nucleotide sequence: TGTGCCAGCAGCGTAGGTGCAACAGGGAACACCGGGGAGCTGTTTTTT. The encoded protein is CASSVGATGNTGELFF. Supplemented by reference TRBV9 and TRBJ2-2, the full variable domain reads DSGVTQTPKHLITATGQRVTLRCSPRSGDLSVYWYQQSLDQGLQFLIQYYNGEERAKGNILERFSAQQFPDLHSELNLSSLELGDSALYFCASSVGATGNTGELFFGEGSRLTVL.

The chain recombines TRBV19 with TRBJ2-1; TRBD1 or TRBD2 may be the D gene (5 bases each). There are 14 residues in the CDR3. V was trimmed by 3 bases and J by 2 bases, leaving 8 bases between them. Germline CDR1 LNHDA, CDR2 SQIVND (reference sequence). CDR3 sequence: CASSIGGPYNEQFF. As DNA, the CDR3 is TGTGCCAGTAGTATTGGGGGACCCTACAATGAGCAGTTCTTC.

V is TRBV6-1 and J is TRBJ2-3, with D unclear. With 3 bases removed from V and 1 base from J, the gap between germline ends came to 5 bases. This CDR3 contains 13 residues. Per germline, CDR1 MNHNS and CDR2 SASEGT. CDR3 nucleotides: TGTGCCAGCAGTGAGGTAGGCACAGATACGCAGTATTTT. It specifies CASSEVGTDTQYF.

The V call is TRBV27, the J call TRBJ2-1, with 9 bases that match TRBD1. Unmatched junction bases numbered 15, after V lost 4 bases and J lost 8 bases. Germline V CDR1 and CDR2: MNHEY, SMNVEV (reference sequence). The CDR3 runs to 17 residues. CDR3 sequence (DNA): TGTGCCAGCAGTTACACCATAGTGACAGGGGGTATGGATGAGCAGTTCTTC. Its translation is CASSYTIVTGGMDEQFF.

This chain uses TRBV7-3 with TRBJ1-4, with D hard to call. The CDR3 loop spans 15 amino acids. The ends were cut back, 1 base at V and 2 bases at J, with 8 bases in the middle. The germline V gene has CDR1 SGHTA and CDR2 FQGTGA. The CDR3 DNA reads as TGTGCCAGCAGCTTAAGAACAGCTACTAATGAAAAACTGTTTTTT. Translation gives CASSLRTATNEKLFF.

The V and J genes are TRBV27 and TRBJ1-2, with 8 nucleotides matching TRBD1. This CDR3 has 13 amino acids. V shed 7 bases and J 4 bases; nucleotides not matched to a gene: 5. Germline CDR1 is MNHEY and CDR2 is SMNVEV (reference sequence). The CDR3 DNA sequence: TGTGCCAGCACAAACCAGGGGGCCTATGGCTACACCTTC. It is translated as CASTNQGAYGYTF.